Only one count was recorded for the clone carrying this T cell receptor beta chain. Repertoires were generated with immunoSEQ multiplex PCR, while TCRdb's copy carries only in-frame clones and drops some. The table shows around 620,000 clones, with 85% to 90% occurring only once. These data belong to a study of blood T cell repertoires in COVID-19. Study-wide background: COVID-19 samples collected from the United States, Italy and Spain covered acute and convalescent phases.

Trimming took 2 bases from V and 7 from J; bases not matched to a gene: 14. The CDR3 contains 17 residues. CDR1 and CDR2 from the germline V gene are SGHNT and YYREEE (reference sequence). The receptor was derived from a woman in her late teens or twenties with acute or convalescent COVID-19. The specimen sequenced was peripheral blood. The chain is built from TRBV5-4 and TRBJ1-5, with 8 bases that match TRBD1. In DNA, the CDR3 is TGTGCCAGCAGCTTAGTGGGTCCCCACAGGGGGGGACAGCCCCAGCATTTT. It translates to CASSLVGPHRGGQPQHF.